The sequence of this TCR beta chain was determined in a study of T-cell memory formation after mild COVID-19. Whole-study results and caveats: Second-wave clones peaking on day 37 lacked confirmed SARS-CoV-2 specificity. Largely, contracting CD4+ clones fell within CM and EM, and contracting CD8+ clones within EMRA.

TCRdb redid the calling of the 5' RACE reads with MiXCR, one entry per CDR3 protein. The sample holds 300,000 or so distinct CDR3 sequences, approximately 15% seen once. This clonotype came up a few times. Its antigen is as yet unknown. Germline CDR1 reads SGHRS; CDR2 reads YFSETQ. V was pared by 4 bases and J by 1 base, with 13 bases of the junction left unmatched. This CDR3 spans 19 amino acids. The source is a man between 18 and 29 years old who had mild COVID-19 (a few samples of this study predate the infection). Cell type and time point are not known. J is TRBJ2-6 and V is TRBV5-1; 8 nucleotides match TRBD1. The source material was PBMCs or a T cell subset sorted from them (not recorded which). The CDR3 nucleotides are TGCGCCAGCAGCAAAGAGGTACGGACAGGGCGTTCTGGGGCCAACGTCCTGACTTTC. Translation gives CASSKEVRTGRSGANVLTF.